This TCR beta chain was captured by sequencing in a study of cytomegalovirus exposure and HLA in healthy donors. Study conclusions and caveats: In an earlier analysis, about 87% or about 30%: the productive usage of most TCR beta V segments. Across HLA loci, a later analysis found differing TCR association rates, with DRB1 most and HLA-C fewest. Per published reports, the classifier diagnosed cytomegalovirus status with high specificity and sensitivity.

Primers for the PCR totalled 60 Vbeta and 13 Jbeta. Assay: immunoSEQ multiplex PCR; the TCRdb copy retains only in-frame clones and omits some. The sample gives some 90,000 clones, just under 80% of which show up once; around 4.4% is in the top ten. Trimming left V 5 bases short and J 7 bases short, with 12 bases between. Germline assignment: CDR1 GTSNPN and CDR2 SVGIG (reference sequence). This CDR3 is 13 amino acids long. A word on this clone: The target antigen is unknown.

The donors (healthy individuals) were bone marrow donors. Sequenced: PBMCs. This sequence joins TRBV30 and TRBJ1-6, with D possibly TRBD1 on 6 matching bases. This TCR derives from a male donor in good health and CMV-seropositive. The DNA for the CDR3 is TGTGCCTGGGCGGACAGAGGGAATTCACCCCTCCACTTT. Amino acids: CAWADRGNSPLHF.